The rows below give T cell receptor beta chains drawn from one sample of a study of T cells in Graves' hyperthyroidism and ophthalmopathy. TCRdb passed the multiplex PCR reads through MiXCR, listing each CDR3 protein once. This table has roughly 700,000 distinct CDR3 sequences, 15% to 20% appearing once. The specimen sequenced was blood. The receptors were sampled from a man aged 50-59 years with Graves' hyperthyroidism. The CDR3 runs from the conserved cysteine through the conserved F or W. A D gene is named only where the DNA matches it firmly. Clone sizes are given selectively: once, few, many, or a class where the clone is expanded.

TRBJ1-5 | few | 11 | TRBV7-6 | NA | CASGKNQPQHF | TGTGCCAGCGGGAAGAATCAGCCCCAGCATTTT
TRBJ1-5 | few | 16 | TRBV27 | NA | CASSSRRLAGNQPQHF | TGTGCCAGCAGTTCTCGGCGCTTGGCAGGGAATCAGCCCCAGCATTTT
TRBJ2-1 | many | 13 | TRBV30 | TRBD2 | CAWTSGSYNEQFF | TGTGCCTGGACTAGCGGGTCCTACAATGAGCAGTTCTTC
TRBJ2-2 | many | 15 | TRBV2 | TRBD2 | CASSSTSGPTGELFF | TGTGCCAGCAGTTCGACTAGCGGGCCCACCGGGGAGCTGTTTTTT
TRBJ2-5 | many | 13 | TRBV20-1 | NA | CSASRGYQETQYF | TGCAGTGCTAGTCGCGGGTACCAAGAGACCCAGTACTTC
TRBJ1-2 | NA | 15 | TRBV6-1 | NA | CASSPSGGGFYGYTF | TGTGCCAGCAGTCCCTCAGGAGGGGGGTTTTATGGCTACACCTTC
TRBJ2-1 | NA | 16 | TRBV3-1 | TRBD1 | CASSQVPGQGFPEQFF | TGTGCCAGCAGCCAAGTACCGGGACAGGGTTTTCCTGAGCAGTTCTTC
TRBJ1-5 | many | 12 | TRBV28 | NA | CASSFLDQPQHF | TGTGCCAGCAGTTTTCTAGATCAGCCCCAGCATTTT
TRBJ2-7 | NA | 15 | TRBV25-1 | NA | CASSVGRLTYYEQYF | TGTGCCAGCAGTGTAGGGCGATTAACTTACTACGAGCAGTACTTC
TRBJ2-1 | many | 16 | TRBV28 | NA | CASSPPPGATDNEQFF | TGTGCCAGCAGTCCGCCACCGGGAGCAACCGACAATGAGCAGTTCTTC
TRBJ2-7 | many | 15 | TRBV12-3/TRBV12-4 | NA | CASSLGLDSSYEQYF | TGTGCCAGCAGTTTAGGACTGGATAGCTCCTACGAGCAGTACTTC
TRBJ2-3 | many | 16 | TRBV6-1 | TRBD2 | CASSEVSGRARDTQYF | TGTGCCAGCAGTGAAGTTAGCGGGAGGGCTAGAGATACGCAGTATTTT
TRBJ2-3 | NA | 16 | TRBV6-1 | NA | CASSEAGTTPADTQYF | TGTGCCAGCAGTGAAGCTGGGACCACCCCAGCGGATACGCAGTATTTT
TRBJ2-2 | few | 14 | TRBV20-1 | NA | CSARLQPNTGELFF | TGCAGTGCTAGACTTCAGCCGAACACCGGGGAGCTGTTTTTT
TRBJ2-5 | many | 15 | TRBV24-1 | NA | CATSDPSSSQETQYF | TGTGCCACCAGTGATCCTTCTTCTTCCCAAGAGACCCAGTACTTC
TRBJ2-2 | many | 15 | TRBV29-1 | TRBD1 | CSVGGQGANTGELFF | TGCAGCGTTGGGGGACAGGGTGCGAACACCGGGGAGCTGTTTTTT
TRBJ2-5 | few | 15 | TRBV12-3/TRBV12-4 | TRBD2 | CASSNSGTWEETQYF | TGTGCCAGCAGTAATAGCGGGACATGGGAGGAGACCCAGTACTTC
TRBJ1-2 | few | 17 | TRBV29-1 | TRBD1 | CSVVNDLWGQGARGYTF | TGCAGCGTTGTCAATGATTTGTGGGGACAGGGGGCGCGGGGCTACACCTTC
TRBJ2-7 | few | 17 | TRBV12-3/TRBV12-4 | TRBD2 | CASSSELGLATTYEQYF | TGTGCCAGCAGTTCCGAACTGGGACTAGCGACTACCTACGAGCAGTACTTC
TRBJ2-7 | many | 17 | TRBV20-1 | TRBD1 | CSARDLLGTGSSYEQYF | TGCAGTGCTAGAGATCTTTTGGGGACAGGGAGCTCCTACGAGCAGTACTTC
TRBJ2-7 | few | 13 | TRBV30 | NA | CAWKVRGSYEQYF | TGTGCCTGGAAGGTTAGGGGGTCATACGAGCAGTACTTC
TRBJ2-7 | few | 13 | TRBV30 | NA | CAWGAGLSYEQYF | TGTGCCTGGGGAGCAGGCCTCTCCTACGAGCAGTACTTC
TRBJ2-3 | many | 14 | TRBV20-1 | NA | CSARDLQGADTQYF | TGCAGTGCTAGAGATCTACAGGGCGCAGATACGCAGTATTTT
TRBJ2-5 | many | 14 | TRBV7-2 | NA | CASSLAARAETQYF | TGTGCCAGCAGCTTAGCGGCACGGGCAGAGACCCAGTACTTC
TRBJ2-1 | many | 15 | TRBV15 | NA | CATSSERVTYNEQFF | TGTGCCACCAGCAGCGAAAGGGTCACCTACAATGAGCAGTTCTTC
TRBJ2-5 | few | 13 | TRBV6-2/TRBV6-3 | NA | CASSYTEAETQYF | TGTGCCAGCAGTTACACGGAGGCGGAGACCCAGTACTTC
TRBJ1-1 | few | 12 | TRBV27 | NA | CASSDLVAEAFF | TGTGCCAGCAGTGACCTGGTGGCTGAAGCTTTCTTT
TRBJ2-2 | many | 17 | TRBV6-2/TRBV6-3 | TRBD2 | CASSYILAGADTGELFF | TGTGCCAGCAGTTACATCCTAGCGGGAGCAGACACCGGGGAGCTGTTTTTT